This T cell receptor beta chain was captured by sequencing in a study of blood T cell repertoires in COVID-19. Assay: immunoSEQ multiplex PCR; the TCRdb copy retains only in-frame clones and omits some. The sample lists approximately 22,000 clones, around 90% occurring once. Trimming removed 0 bases from V and 3 bases from J; junction bases left unmatched: 2. This CDR3 comprises 15 residues. Germline V gene data show CDR1 as SGHNT and CDR2 as YENEEA. The chain joins TRBV11-3 to TRBJ2-7; 10 positions match TRBD2. This receptor was taken from a human donor in a cohort sampled during active COVID-19. Sequenced material: peripheral blood. The CDR3 reads CASSLESGGVYEQYF. The CDR3 DNA sequence: TGTGCCAGCAGCTTAGAAAGCGGGGGGGTCTACGAGCAGTACTTC.